This entry lists 26 T cell receptor beta chains sequenced from one sample in a study of T cell repertoires in cytomegalovirus infection. TCRdb processed the reads anew with MiXCR; each CDR3 protein has one entry. The sample records approximately 300,000 distinct CDR3 sequences, 25% to 30% being singletons. These receptors are not linked to any known antigen. Sequences were derived from cultured PBMCs, sampled from culture after CMV antigen stimulation. The receptors were sampled from a human donor in good health (CMV status not recorded). Some clones in this sample may be carry-over from other donors' samples.

V usage is TRBV6-1 and J usage is TRBJ2-1; 16 nucleotides line up with TRBD2. The CDR3 is 19 residues long. Germline V gene lookup returns CDR1 MNHNS and CDR2 SASEGT. Trimming removed 7 bases from V and 3 bases from J; junction bases left unmatched: 12. CDR3 residues: CASNPSGTSGGAGYNEQFF. The CDR3 coding sequence is TGTGCCAGCAATCCGTCCGGGACTAGCGGGGGGGCTGGCTACAATGAGCAGTTCTTC.

This clonotype was counted between two and nine times. J is TRBJ2-7 and V is TRBV7-3; D is unclear. The length of the CDR3 is 11 residues. Germline V gene lookup returns CDR1 SGHTA and CDR2 FQGTGA. Deletions cut 4 bases from V and 5 bases from J, with 6 bases between. The CDR3 here is CASSSSHEQYF. CDR3 DNA: TGTGCCAGCAGCTCTTCTCACGAGCAGTACTTC.

The genes are TRBV28 and TRBJ2-1, with TRBD2 identical over 8 bases. The V gene's germline CDR1 is MDHEN and CDR2 SYDVKM. The CDR3 has 15 residues. V shed 6 bases, J shed 2 bases, and the junction held 6 bases outside the gene matches. CDR3 in amino acids: CASRTGGGTYNEQFF. In DNA form, the CDR3 reads TGTGCCAGCAGGACCGGGGGGGGAACCTACAATGAGCAGTTCTTC. Full variable domain (rest looked up from reference TRBV28 and TRBJ2-1): DVKVTQSSRYLVKRTGEKVFLECVQDMDHENMFWYRQDPGLGLRLIYFSYDVKMKEKGDIPEGYSVSREKKERFSLILESASTNQTSMYLCASRTGGGTYNEQFFGPGTRLTVL.

This chain links TRBV7-2 with TRBJ2-3; D uncertain. This CDR3 spans 15 amino acids. Germline CDR1 reads SGHTA; CDR2 reads FQGNSA. Trimming cost V 1 base and J 0 bases, with 8 bases left between them. DNA of the CDR3: TGTGCCAGCAGCTTAGACGGGTTAAGCACAGATACGCAGTATTTT. It is translated as CASSLDGLSTDTQYF.

This clonotype was seen a few times. The CDR3 reads CASSGDYGYTF. For the CDR3, the DNA is TGTGCCAGCAGTGGGGACTATGGCTACACCTTC. The chain has TRBV2 and TRBJ1-2; D is unclear. V shed 4 bases and J shed 3 bases, with 3 bases lying between them. CDR3 length equals 11 residues. Germline V lookup: CDR1 SNHLY, CDR2 FYNNEI.

The rearrangement links TRBV7-8 to TRBJ1-1, with a tentative D call TRBD1 (6 bases). From germline, CDR1 is SGHVS and CDR2 FQNEAQ. The ends were cut back, 5 bases at V and 4 bases at J, with 14 bases in the middle. This CDR3 has 14 residues. The CDR3 nucleotides read TGTGCCAGCAGCCATGGGGTGACAGGCACTGAAGCTTTCTTT. This gives the protein CASSHGVTGTEAFF.

This chain uses TRBV20-1 with TRBJ1-2; no clear D gene. The CDR3 loop spans 14 amino acids. Germline assignment: CDR1 DFQATT and CDR2 SNEGSKA (reference sequence). Between the trimmed V and J ends, which lost 1 base and 6 bases, there was a span of 15 bases. The CDR3 protein is CSARGTASSNGYTF. The CDR3 nucleotides read TGCAGTGCTAGAGGAACAGCGTCATCTAATGGCTACACCTTC.

This clonotype was seen a few times. The chain employs TRBV5-4 and TRBJ2-1; 9 nucleotides agree with TRBD2. In germline, CDR1 is SGHNT, CDR2 YYREEE (reference sequence). There are 15 residues in the CDR3. The trim removed 4 bases at V and 9 bases at J, leaving 11 bases unmatched. Written as DNA, the CDR3 is TGTGCCAGCAGCCGGGAGGCGGGGGGGCCCGGTGAGCAGTTCTTC. It translates to CASSREAGGPGEQFF.

The table lists this clonotype with a few counts. CDR3 residues: CASSLDPGGGSRDNEQFF. CDR3 nucleotides: TGCGCCAGCAGCCTAGATCCCGGGGGCGGGAGTCGGGACAATGAGCAGTTCTTC. The J gene is TRBJ2-1, the V gene TRBV5-1, with D maybe TRBD2 (7 bases). The germline V and J ends were trimmed by 4 bases and 5 bases, with 25 bases remaining between them. This CDR3 contains 18 residues. CDR1 is SGHRS and CDR2 is YFSETQ in the germline V gene.

This clonotype has at least ten counts. J is TRBJ2-1 and V is TRBV12-3 or TRBV12-4, with 7 positions matching TRBD1. The CDR3 spans 16 residues. The ends lost 6 bases at V and 3 bases at J; junction bases unmatched: 11. CDR3 in DNA: TGTGCCAGCAGACCCCAGGTGGGGGACAGCTACAATGAGCAGTTCTTC. It encodes CASRPQVGDSYNEQFF.

The chain employs TRBV7-8 and TRBJ1-5, with D hard to call. CDR3 length: 15 amino acids. Trimming took off 4 bases at V and 2 bases at J, with 12 bases between the two ends. Per germline, CDR1 SGHVS and CDR2 FQNEAQ. The CDR3 is CASSSPGEGNQPQHF. The DNA of the CDR3 is TGTGCCAGCAGCTCCCCAGGAGAAGGCAATCAGCCCCAGCATTTT. The variable domain in full, completed from reference TRBV7-8 and TRBJ1-5, reads GAGVSQSPRYKVAKRGQDVALRCDPISGHVSLFWYQQALGQGPEFLTYFQNEAQLDKSGLPSDRFFAERPEGSVSTLKIQRTQQEDSAVYLCASSSPGEGNQPQHFGDGTRLSIL.

The chain has TRBV9 and TRBJ1-2, with 10 bases identical to TRBD1. The V and J ends lost 2 bases and 6 bases, in that order; junction bases with no gene match: 7. In germline, CDR1 is SGDLS, CDR2 YYNGEE. The CDR3 runs to 15 residues. CDR3 coding DNA: TGTGCCAGCAGCGTCGCCGGGACAGGGGTCCATGGCTACACCTTC. Protein: CASSVAGTGVHGYTF.

This clonotype was observed a few times. The J gene is TRBJ2-1, the V gene TRBV7-2; D unresolved. The CDR3 spans 13 residues. The germline V gene encodes CDR1 SGHTA and CDR2 FQGNSA. Trimming took off 1 base at V and 7 bases at J, with 8 bases between the two ends. The CDR3 DNA is TGTGCCAGCAGCTTAGAACTACGGAATGAGCAGTTCTTC. It encodes CASSLELRNEQFF.

The gene calls are TRBV10-3 and TRBJ1-1; D is ambiguous. This CDR3 has 14 amino acids. Trimming removed 0 bases from V and 8 bases from J, with 13 bases in between. In germline, CDR1 is ENHRY, CDR2 SYGVKD. CDR3 sequence: CAISESTAGEEAFF. CDR3 coding DNA: TGTGCCATCAGTGAGTCTACAGCAGGAGAGGAAGCTTTCTTT.

This clonotype was found a few times. V and J are TRBV6-1 and TRBJ2-5, with D unresolved. This CDR3 is 13 amino acids long. Germline values: CDR1 MNHNS, CDR2 SASEGT. Trimming shortened V by 4 bases and J by 4 bases, and 10 bases separated the two germline ends. CDR3 region: CASSVGPAETQYF. CDR3 DNA: TGTGCCAGCAGTGTAGGCCCGGCAGAGACCCAGTACTTC.

This clonotype has a handful of counts. This chain uses TRBV12-3 or TRBV12-4 with TRBJ2-7, with 7 bases aligning to TRBD1. V shed 5 bases, J shed 3 bases, and the junction held 7 bases outside the gene matches. CDR3 length equals 14 residues. CDR3 in DNA: TGTGCCAGCAGTCTAAGACAGGGTAGCTACGAGCAGTACTTC. This gives the protein CASSLRQGSYEQYF.

The J gene is TRBJ2-1, the V gene TRBV7-9; D might be TRBD2 (7 bases). V was clipped by 7 bases and J by 9 bases, with 19 bases between them. Germline CDR1 reads SEHNR; CDR2 reads FQNEAQ (reference sequence). The CDR3 length is 14 residues. CDR3 bases: TGTGCCAGCACCGTAAGAGGGGGGGTTGTTGAGCAGTTCTTC. Protein product: CASTVRGGVVEQFF.

The chain has TRBV28 and TRBJ1-1, with 7 bases lining up with TRBD1. Germline CDR1 is MDHEN and CDR2 is SYDVKM. Trimming took 4 bases from V and 11 from J; bases not matched to a gene: 16. The CDR3 spans 15 residues. This CDR3 is CASSYRDRRQTAAFF. The CDR3 DNA is TGTGCCAGCAGTTACCGGGACAGACGCCAAACGGCGGCTTTCTTT.

This clonotype was observed a few times. The rearrangement uses TRBV5-1 and TRBJ2-2; D is ambiguous. V was shortened by 0 bases and J by 4 bases, with 4 bases between the two germline ends. The CDR3 loop spans 13 amino acids. Germline assignment: CDR1 SGHRS and CDR2 YFSETQ. The CDR3 loop is CASSLEPTGELFF. CDR3 nucleotides: TGCGCCAGCAGCTTGGAACCCACCGGGGAGCTGTTTTTT. Drawing the rest from reference TRBV5-1 and TRBJ2-2, the complete variable domain is KAGVTQTPRYLIKTRGQQVTLSCSPISGHRSVSWYQQTPGQGLQFLFEYFSETQRNKGNFPGRFSGRQFSNSRSEMNVSTLELGDSALYLCASSLEPTGELFFGEGSRLTVL.

This clonotype was recorded a few times. The chain carries TRBV12-3 or TRBV12-4 and TRBJ1-2; 7 bases are shared with TRBD1. Losses at the gene ends were 6 bases for V and 2 bases for J; bases not matched to a gene: 12. CDR3 length: 16 residues. The CDR3 nucleotides are TGTGCCAGCAGGATCACCGAGACAGGGACCAACTATGGCTACACCTTC. Amino acids: CASRITETGTNYGYTF.

This clonotype was seen ten or more times. The chain joins TRBV7-6 to TRBJ1-1; D uncertain. The CDR3 covers 13 residues. In germline, CDR1 is SGHVS, CDR2 FNYEAQ. The germline V and J ends were trimmed by 1 base and 4 bases, with 7 bases remaining between them. The CDR3 DNA sequence: TGTGCCAGCAGCTTAGAATTTGCCACTGAAGCTTTCTTT. Its protein product is CASSLEFATEAFF.

The table lists this clonotype with a few counts. The chain employs TRBV7-8 and TRBJ2-7; weak D call: TRBD2 (6 bases). The CDR3 loop spans 13 amino acids. Trimming stripped 4 bases from V and 5 bases from J, with 12 bases between. Germline-derived CDR1 and CDR2 are SGHVS and FQNEAQ. Here the CDR3 reads CASSSRGSHEQYF. The CDR3 DNA is TGTGCCAGCAGCTCCCGGGGGTCCCACGAGCAGTACTTC.

The chain joins TRBV4-1 to TRBJ2-5; either TRBD1 or TRBD2 may supply D (5 bases each). Trimming pared 4 bases from V and 6 bases from J, leaving 18 bases between. From germline, CDR1 is MGHRA and CDR2 YSYEKL. The CDR3 contains 15 residues. The CDR3 loop is CASSPNWDHRKTQYF. Here the CDR3 DNA reads TGCGCCAGCAGCCCTAACTGGGACCATCGGAAGACCCAGTACTTC.

The V gene is TRBV6-6, the J gene TRBJ2-3; D is uncertain. The CDR3 has 15 residues. The germline V and J ends were trimmed by 2 bases and 2 bases, with 11 bases remaining between them. CDR1 and CDR2 (germline): MNHNY, SVGAGI (reference sequence). DNA of the CDR3: TGTGCCAGCAGTTACGCCAGTTTTAACACAGATACGCAGTATTTT. As protein: CASSYASFNTDTQYF.

This clonotype was seen a handful of times. The chain uses TRBV20-1 and TRBJ2-3; 11 bases are a match to TRBD1. With 5 bases clipped from V and 5 bases from J, the junction kept 6 bases outside the gene matches. This CDR3 region has 14 residues. The germline V gene has CDR1 DFQATT and CDR2 SNEGSKA (reference sequence). This chain's CDR3 is CSAPDRGRGDTQYF. As DNA, the CDR3 is TGCAGTGCTCCGGACAGGGGGCGTGGAGATACGCAGTATTTT.

The chain couples TRBV28 to TRBJ1-4; 7 nucleotides line up with TRBD1. Germline values: CDR1 MDHEN, CDR2 SYDVKM. This CDR3 spans 15 amino acids. Unmatched junction bases numbered 8, after V lost 3 bases and J lost 7 bases. The CDR3 sequence is CASSFNRGLGEKLFF. In DNA, the CDR3 is TGTGCCAGCAGTTTCAACAGGGGACTCGGTGAAAAACTGTTTTTT.